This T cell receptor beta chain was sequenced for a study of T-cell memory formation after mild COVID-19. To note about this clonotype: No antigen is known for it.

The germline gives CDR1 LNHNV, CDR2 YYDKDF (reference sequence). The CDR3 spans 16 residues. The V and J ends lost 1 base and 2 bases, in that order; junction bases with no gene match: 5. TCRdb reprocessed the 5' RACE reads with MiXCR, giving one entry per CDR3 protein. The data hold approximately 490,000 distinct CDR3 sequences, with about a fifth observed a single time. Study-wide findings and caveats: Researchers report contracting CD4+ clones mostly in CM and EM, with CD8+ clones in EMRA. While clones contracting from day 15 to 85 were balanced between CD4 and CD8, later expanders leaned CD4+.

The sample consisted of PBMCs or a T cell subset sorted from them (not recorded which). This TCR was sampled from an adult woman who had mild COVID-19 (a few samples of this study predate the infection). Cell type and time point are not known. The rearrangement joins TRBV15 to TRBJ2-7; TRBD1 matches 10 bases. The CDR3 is CATSRGGTGVAYEQYF. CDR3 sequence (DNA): TGTGCCACCAGCAGAGGAGGGACAGGGGTGGCCTACGAGCAGTACTTC. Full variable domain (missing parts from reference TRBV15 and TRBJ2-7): DAMVIQNPRYQVTQFGKPVTLSCSQTLNHNVMYWYQQKSSQAPKLLFHYYDKDFNNEADTPDNFQSRRPNTSFCFLDIRSPGLGDTAMYLCATSRGGTGVAYEQYFGPGTRLTVT.